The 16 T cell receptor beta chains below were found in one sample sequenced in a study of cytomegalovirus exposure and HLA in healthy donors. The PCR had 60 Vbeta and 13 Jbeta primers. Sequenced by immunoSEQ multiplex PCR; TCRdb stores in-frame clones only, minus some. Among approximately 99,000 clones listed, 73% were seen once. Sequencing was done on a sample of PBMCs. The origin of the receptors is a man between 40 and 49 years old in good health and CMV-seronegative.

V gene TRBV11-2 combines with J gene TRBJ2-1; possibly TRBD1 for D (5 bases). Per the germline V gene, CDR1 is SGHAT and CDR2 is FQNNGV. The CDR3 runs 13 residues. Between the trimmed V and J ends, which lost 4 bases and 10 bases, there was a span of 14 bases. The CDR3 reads CASSSRRAGEQFF. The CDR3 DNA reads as TGTGCCAGCAGCTCGAGACGGGCAGGGGAGCAGTTCTTC.

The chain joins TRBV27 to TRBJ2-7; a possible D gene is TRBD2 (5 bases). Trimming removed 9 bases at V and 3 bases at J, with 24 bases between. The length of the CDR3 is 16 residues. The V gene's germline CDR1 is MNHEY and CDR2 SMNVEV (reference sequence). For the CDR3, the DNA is TGTGCCAGTGCCAGCGGTCCGTCCATGGTGGTCTACGAGCAGTACTTC. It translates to CASASGPSMVVYEQYF.

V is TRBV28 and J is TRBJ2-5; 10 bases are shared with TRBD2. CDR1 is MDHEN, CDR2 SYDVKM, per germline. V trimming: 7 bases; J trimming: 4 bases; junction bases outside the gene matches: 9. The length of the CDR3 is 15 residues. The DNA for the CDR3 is TGTGCCAGCAATCCTAGCGGGGGCGGGAGAGAGACCCAGTACTTC. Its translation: CASNPSGGGRETQYF.

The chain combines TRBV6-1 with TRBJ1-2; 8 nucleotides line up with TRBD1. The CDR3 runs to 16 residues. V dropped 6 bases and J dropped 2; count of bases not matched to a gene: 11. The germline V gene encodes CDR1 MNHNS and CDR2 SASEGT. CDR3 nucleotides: TGTGCCAGCAGCGAACGGCAGGGGGCATTCAACTATGGCTACACCTTC. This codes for CASSERQGAFNYGYTF.

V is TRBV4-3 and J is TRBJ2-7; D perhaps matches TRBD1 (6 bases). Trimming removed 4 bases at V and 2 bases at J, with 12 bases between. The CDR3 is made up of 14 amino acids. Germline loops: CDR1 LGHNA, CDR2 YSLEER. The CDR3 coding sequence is TGCGCCAGCAGCCCGGCGGCAGGGGCCTACGAGCAGTACTTC. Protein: CASSPAAGAYEQYF.

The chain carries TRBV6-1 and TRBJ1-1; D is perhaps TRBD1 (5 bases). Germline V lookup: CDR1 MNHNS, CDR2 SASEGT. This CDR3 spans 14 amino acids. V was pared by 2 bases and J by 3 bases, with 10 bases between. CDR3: CASSEKGGDTEAFF. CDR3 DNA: TGTGCCAGCAGTGAAAAGGGAGGGGACACTGAAGCTTTCTTT.

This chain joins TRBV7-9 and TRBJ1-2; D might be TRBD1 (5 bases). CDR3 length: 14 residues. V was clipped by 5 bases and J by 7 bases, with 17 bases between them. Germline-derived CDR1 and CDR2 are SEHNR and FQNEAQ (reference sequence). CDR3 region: CASSPDTGSGGYTF. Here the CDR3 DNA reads TGTGCCAGCAGCCCTGATACAGGCTCGGGTGGCTACACCTTC.

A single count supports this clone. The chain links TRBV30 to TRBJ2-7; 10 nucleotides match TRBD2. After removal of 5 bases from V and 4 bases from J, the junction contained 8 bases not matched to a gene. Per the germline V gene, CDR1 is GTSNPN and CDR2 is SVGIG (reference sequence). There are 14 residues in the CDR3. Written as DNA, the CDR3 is TGTGCCTGGGGCCTTAGCGGGGGGTGGTACGAGCAGTACTTC. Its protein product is CAWGLSGGWYEQYF.

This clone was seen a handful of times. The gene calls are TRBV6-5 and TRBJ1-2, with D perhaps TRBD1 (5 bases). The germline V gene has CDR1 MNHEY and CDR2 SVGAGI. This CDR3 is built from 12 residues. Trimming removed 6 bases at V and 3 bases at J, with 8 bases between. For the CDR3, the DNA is TGTGCCAGCAGCACAGGTTACTATGGCTACACCTTC. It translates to CASSTGYYGYTF.

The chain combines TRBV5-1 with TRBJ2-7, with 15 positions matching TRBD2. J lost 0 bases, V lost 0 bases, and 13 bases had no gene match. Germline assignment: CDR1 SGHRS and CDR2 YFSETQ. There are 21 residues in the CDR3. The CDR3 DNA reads TGCGCCAGCAGCTTGGTAACGGGGACTAGCGGGGGGCAAATCCCCTCCTACGAGCAGTACTTC. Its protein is CASSLVTGTSGGQIPSYEQYF.

The CDR3 nucleotides are TGTGCCAGTAGTATACAGGGGGGCTACGAGCAGTACTTC. Encoded protein: CASSIQGGYEQYF. This chain links TRBV19 with TRBJ2-7, with a tentative D call TRBD1 (7 bases). The CDR3 runs 13 residues. CDR1 is LNHDA and CDR2 is SQIVND in the germline V gene (reference sequence). V lost 2 bases and J lost 3, with 8 bases in between.

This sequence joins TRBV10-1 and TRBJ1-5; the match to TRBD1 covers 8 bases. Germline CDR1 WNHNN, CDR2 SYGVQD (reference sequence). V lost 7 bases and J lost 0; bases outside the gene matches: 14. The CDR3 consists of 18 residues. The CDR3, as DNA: TGCGCCAGCACTCCTCAGGGCAGGGGGCTATCTAGCAATCAGCCCCAGCATTTT. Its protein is CASTPQGRGLSSNQPQHF.

The CDR3 sequence is CASSLTTTGEKLFF. CDR3 DNA sequence: TGTGCCAGCAGTTTAACCACCACGGGAGAAAAACTGTTTTTT. The chain has TRBV28 and TRBJ1-4; D gene uncertain. Germline-derived CDR1 and CDR2 are MDHEN and SYDVKM. V was shortened by 2 bases and J by 8 bases, with 12 bases between the two germline ends. The CDR3 consists of 14 residues.

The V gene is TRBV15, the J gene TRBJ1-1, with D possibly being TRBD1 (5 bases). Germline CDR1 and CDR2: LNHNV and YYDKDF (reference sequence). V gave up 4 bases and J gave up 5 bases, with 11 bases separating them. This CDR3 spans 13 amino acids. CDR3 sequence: CATSKGQGTEAFF. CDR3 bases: TGTGCCACCAGCAAGGGGCAGGGTACTGAAGCTTTCTTT.

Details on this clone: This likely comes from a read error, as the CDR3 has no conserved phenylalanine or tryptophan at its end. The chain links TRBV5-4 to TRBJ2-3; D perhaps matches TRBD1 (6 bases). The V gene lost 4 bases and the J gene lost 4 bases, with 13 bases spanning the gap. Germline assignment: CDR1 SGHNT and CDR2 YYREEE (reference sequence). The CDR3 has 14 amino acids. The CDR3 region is CASSTRTASDTQYV. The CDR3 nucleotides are TGTGCCAGCAGCACGCGGACAGCTTCAGATACGCAGTATGTT.

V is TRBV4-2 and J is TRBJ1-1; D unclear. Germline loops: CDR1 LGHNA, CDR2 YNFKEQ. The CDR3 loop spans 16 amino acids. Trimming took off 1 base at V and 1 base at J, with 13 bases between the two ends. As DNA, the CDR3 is TGTGCCAGCAGCCAAGTTTCGGTTGAGCAGAACACTGAAGCTTTCTTT. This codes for CASSQVSVEQNTEAFF.